This is a list of T cell receptor beta chains from one sample in a study of blood T cells in healthy people across ages. Each CDR3 protein gets one entry after TCRdb re-called the 5' RACE reads with MiXCR. The sample yields over 300,000 distinct CDR3 sequences, approximately 47% seen once. The material sequenced was blood. These receptors were obtained from a man in his fifties or sixties in good health. Both conserved end residues are part of each CDR3. D genes are given only for firm matches. Where a row states a size, it is once, few, many or the class of an expanded clone; other rows omit it.

abundance	v_gene	j_gene	d_gene	CDR3nt	CDR3aa
NA	TRBV6-4	TRBJ2-7	NA	TGTGCCAGCAGCGAAAAAGAAGAAGGCGAGCAGTACTTC	CASSEKEEGEQYF
NA	TRBV29-1	TRBJ2-7	NA	TGCAGCGTACAGGGTCCCCACGAGCAGTACTTC	CSVQGPHEQYF
many	TRBV29-1	TRBJ2-7	TRBD1	TGCAGCGTTGGGGATAGGGGGCGACACGAGCAGTACTTC	CSVGDRGRHEQYF
NA	TRBV25-1	TRBJ2-5	NA	TGTGCCAGCAGTGAATCCAGGGGCAGACCCCAAGAGACCCAGTACTTC	CASSESRGRPQETQYF
NA	TRBV19	TRBJ2-5	NA	TGTGCCAGTAGTATTCCTCCTAGGCAAGAGACCCAGTACTTC	CASSIPPRQETQYF
NA	TRBV20-1	TRBJ1-6	TRBD1	TGCAGTGCTAGTCTCCCAGGGGGTAGCTCCTATAATTCACCCCTCCACTTT	CSASLPGGSSYNSPLHF
NA	TRBV7-9	TRBJ2-7	NA	TGTGCCAGCAGCCCAGAAGGACTCCGTCCCAGCGAGCAGTACTTC	CASSPEGLRPSEQYF
NA	TRBV20-1	TRBJ2-1	TRBD2	TGCAGTGCTAGAGACCCCACCACTGGCGGGGGTAAAGAGACCCAGTTCTTC	CSARDPTTGGGKETQFF
NA	TRBV13	TRBJ2-7	TRBD1	TGTGCCAGCAGCCAGGACAGGGGACCCTACAATGAGCAGTACTTC	CASSQDRGPYNEQYF
many	TRBV12-3/TRBV12-4	TRBJ2-7	TRBD2	TGTGCCAGCAGTCCTAGCGGGGGGGACCACGAGCAGTACTTC	CASSPSGGDHEQYF
few	TRBV29-1	TRBJ1-4	NA	TGCAGCGTAGCAGTAACTAATGAAAAACTGTTTTTT	CSVAVTNEKLFF
once	TRBV4-1	TRBJ2-7	TRBD2	TGCGCCAGTGGCCCCGCGATTCGGGGGACTAGCTTCGAGCAGTACTTC	CASGPAIRGTSFEQYF
NA	TRBV28	TRBJ2-3	NA	TGTGCCAGCAACCCCACGGCAGATACGCAGTATTTT	CASNPTADTQYF
NA	TRBV3-1	TRBJ1-1	TRBD1	TGTGCCAGCAGCCATTCGACAGGGCGCACTGAAGCTTTCTTT	CASSHSTGRTEAFF
few	TRBV29-1	TRBJ2-3	NA	TGCAGCGTTGGTCGGGGGTCCACAGATACGCAGTATTTT	CSVGRGSTDTQYF
NA	TRBV4-1	TRBJ2-5	NA	TGCGCCAGCAGCCAAGATCTTACGGGATTAAAAGGGCAGTACTTC	CASSQDLTGLKGQYF
NA	TRBV14	TRBJ2-5	NA	TGTGCCAGCAGCCAAGATGTGGGGCCGGGGTGGGGCCAAGAGACCCAGTACTTC	CASSQDVGPGWGQETQYF
NA	TRBV25-1	TRBJ1-2	TRBD1	TGTGCCAGCAGCGCCGGACAGGGGAGGTATGGCTACACCTTC	CASSAGQGRYGYTF
NA	TRBV27	TRBJ2-3	NA	TGTGCCAGCAGTTTAGGGAAGATGACAGATACGCAGTATTTT	CASSLGKMTDTQYF
many	TRBV24-1	TRBJ2-5	TRBD2	TGTGCCACCAGTGATGGGGCCCAGCGGGGGGGCACGGAGACCCAGTACTTC	CATSDGAQRGGTETQYF
NA	TRBV20-1	TRBJ2-5	TRBD2	TGCAGTGCTACCCGTAGCGGGAGTGATATGGAGACCCAGTACTTC	CSATRSGSDMETQYF
NA	TRBV7-2	TRBJ2-1	NA	TGTGCCAGCAGCCCCAGGACCGTACAAGATGAGCAGTTCTTC	CASSPRTVQDEQFF
NA	TRBV5-5	TRBJ1-2	NA	TGTGCCAGCAGCCCCCTCCCGGGGGACTATGGCTACACCTTC	CASSPLPGDYGYTF
once	TRBV20-1	TRBJ1-4	NA	TGCAGTGCCACGGGCCCTTCCAGGGGCCGGAATGAAAAACTGTTTTTT	CSATGPSRGRNEKLFF
NA	TRBV11-1	TRBJ1-4	NA	TGTGCCAGCAGCTTATCACGCGAAAAACTGTTTTTT	CASSLSREKLFF
NA	TRBV24-1	TRBJ1-4	TRBD1	TGTACCACCATCCCAGCCGGGGACAGGGGGGGGACTAATGAAAAACTGTTTTTT	CTTIPAGDRGGTNEKLFF
NA	TRBV20-1	TRBJ2-3	NA	TGCAGTGCCAGGAGGGATGTTGGCACAGATACGCAGTATTTT	CSARRDVGTDTQYF
few	TRBV7-2	TRBJ2-5	NA	TGTGCCAGCACCTTAGTAGTGGAGACCCAGTACTTC	CASTLVVETQYF
NA	TRBV7-3	TRBJ2-5	NA	TGTGCCAGCACCGGGATCATCGGGAGTCAAGAGACCCAGTACTTC	CASTGIIGSQETQYF
few	TRBV6-1	TRBJ1-2	NA	TGTGCCAGCAGAGGACTGGATGGCTACACCTTC	CASRGLDGYTF
NA	TRBV5-1	TRBJ2-1	NA	TGCGCCAGCAGCTTTCAACAGGGAGGACCCTACAATGAGCAGTTCTTC	CASSFQQGGPYNEQFF
few	TRBV20-1	TRBJ2-7	NA	TGCAGTGCTATTGAAGGAGGGGGGTTATACGAGCAGTACTTC	CSAIEGGGLYEQYF
few	TRBV11-2	TRBJ2-3	NA	TGTGCCAGCGGGACAGATACGCAGTATTTT	CASGTDTQYF
NA	TRBV28	TRBJ2-1	NA	TGTGCCAGCAGTTCCGGAAGGGAGAATGAGCAGTTCTTC	CASSSGRENEQFF
NA	TRBV29-1	TRBJ2-5	NA	TGCAGCGTCGCCCGCGGGACTGGGCAAGAGACCCAGTACTTC	CSVARGTGQETQYF
NA	TRBV3-1	TRBJ2-3	TRBD2	TGTGCCAGCAGCCAAGGCCCAAGCGGGGTTGATACGCAGTATTTT	CASSQGPSGVDTQYF
few	TRBV3-1	TRBJ1-2	NA	TGTGCCAGCAGCCAAAGGGCGCGGGAAGGCTACACCTTC	CASSQRAREGYTF
NA	TRBV28	TRBJ2-7	NA	TGTGCCAGCAGCCGCCCCGGGTCTAACTCCTACGAGCAGTACTTC	CASSRPGSNSYEQYF
NA	TRBV2	TRBJ2-3	TRBD1	TGTGCCATCCTGACAGGGGGGGGCACAGATACGCAGTATTTT	CAILTGGGTDTQYF
NA	TRBV20-1	TRBJ2-7	TRBD2	TGCAGTGCTAGTGGGTCTAGCGGGAGGTACTACGAGCAGTACTTC	CSASGSSGRYYEQYF
NA	TRBV3-1	TRBJ1-1	NA	TGTGCCAGCAGCCAAGTACCGGTAAAATCCACTGAAGCTTTCTTT	CASSQVPVKSTEAFF
NA	TRBV21-1	TRBJ2-7	NA	TGTGCCAGCAGCAAAAGCGACAGGGGGAAGTACGAGCAGTACTTC	CASSKSDRGKYEQYF
NA	TRBV20-1	TRBJ1-1	NA	TGCAGTGCTAGTTGGGTGGACGGCACTGAAGCTTTCTTT	CSASWVDGTEAFF
NA	TRBV4-1	TRBJ1-4	NA	TGCGCCAGCAGCCAAGAAATGGGGAGAGCAGTAAATGAAAAACTGTTTTTT	CASSQEMGRAVNEKLFF
NA	TRBV24-1	TRBJ2-1	TRBD1	TGTGCCACCAGTGATGCGGGACAGGATATCTACAATGAGCAGTTCTTC	CATSDAGQDIYNEQFF
many	TRBV5-5	TRBJ2-7	TRBD2	TGTGCCAGCAGCCCCATAGGTAGCGGGAGCGACGAGCAGTACTTC	CASSPIGSGSDEQYF